Described below is a single T cell receptor beta chain sequence and its context. Its antigen is currently unknown. The data derive from a study of shared clonotypes between healthy human individuals. Study as a whole: Plates per donor: three CD4 naive, three CD4 memory, two CD8 naive, one CD8 memory. Study observations and caveats: With a few donors compared, roughly 5% of naive CD4 clonotypes were shared.

The table came from immunoSEQ multiplex PCR; TCRdb's copy has only in-frame clones and leaves some out. This sample has 2 million to 2.5 million clones; around 96% occur once, and the top ten carry 0.9% to 1.4%. V was clipped by 6 bases and J by 1 base, with 12 bases between them. The CDR3 runs 14 residues. Germline CDR1 reads KGHSH; CDR2 reads LQKENI. The naive CD8 subset, CD45RO-negative cells positively selected for CCR7, excluded terminally differentiated effector memory CD45RA+ cells. This clonotype was sampled from a man younger than 35 in good health. Material for sequencing was naive CD8+ T cells sorted from blood. J is TRBJ1-1 and V is TRBV18; D remains unclear. The CDR3 region is CASSNEDGNTEAFF. The CDR3 DNA sequence: TGTGCCAGCTCCAACGAGGACGGGAACACTGAAGCTTTCTTT.